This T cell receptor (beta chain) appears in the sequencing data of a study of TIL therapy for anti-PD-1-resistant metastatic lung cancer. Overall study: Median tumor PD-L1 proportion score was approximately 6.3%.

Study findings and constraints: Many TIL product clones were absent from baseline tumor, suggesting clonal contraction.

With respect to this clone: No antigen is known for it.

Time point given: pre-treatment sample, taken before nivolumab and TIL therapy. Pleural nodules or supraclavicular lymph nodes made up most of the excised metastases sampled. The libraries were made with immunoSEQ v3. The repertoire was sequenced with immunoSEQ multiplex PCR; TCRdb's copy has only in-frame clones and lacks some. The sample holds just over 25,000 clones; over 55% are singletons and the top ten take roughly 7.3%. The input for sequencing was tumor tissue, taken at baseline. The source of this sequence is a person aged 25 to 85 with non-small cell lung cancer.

Written as DNA, the CDR3 is TGCGCCAGCAGCAAGATCGGGACGGAGCAAGAGACCCAGTACTTC. It is translated as CASSKIGTEQETQYF. This chain links TRBV5-1 with TRBJ2-5; the D call may be TRBD1 or TRBD2 (5 bases each). CDR1 and CDR2 from the germline V gene are SGHRS and YFSETQ. V shed 4 bases and J shed 2 bases, with 15 bases lying between them. The CDR3 is made up of 15 amino acids.